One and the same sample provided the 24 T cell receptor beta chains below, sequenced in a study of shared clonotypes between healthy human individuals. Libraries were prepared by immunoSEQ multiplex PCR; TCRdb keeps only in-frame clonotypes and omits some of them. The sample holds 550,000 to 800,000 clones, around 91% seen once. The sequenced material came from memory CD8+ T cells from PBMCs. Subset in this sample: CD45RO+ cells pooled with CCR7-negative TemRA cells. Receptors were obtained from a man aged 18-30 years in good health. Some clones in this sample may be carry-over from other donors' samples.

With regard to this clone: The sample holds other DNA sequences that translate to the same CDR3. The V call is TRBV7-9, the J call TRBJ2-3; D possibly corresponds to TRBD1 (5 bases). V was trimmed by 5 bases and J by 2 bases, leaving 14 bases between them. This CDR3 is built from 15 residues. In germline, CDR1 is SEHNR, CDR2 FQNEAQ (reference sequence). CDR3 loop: CASSPRTIATDTQYF. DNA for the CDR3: TGTGCCAGCAGCCCCAGGACAATAGCCACAGATACGCAGTATTTT.

CDR3 sequence: CASSSANTGELFF. CDR3 nucleotide sequence: TGTGCCAGCTCGTCTGCGAACACCGGGGAGCTGTTTTTT. The chain employs TRBV18 and TRBJ2-2; D is unresolved. The germline V gene has CDR1 KGHSH and CDR2 LQKENI. The CDR3 consists of 13 residues. V shed 6 bases and J shed 0 bases, with 5 bases lying between them.

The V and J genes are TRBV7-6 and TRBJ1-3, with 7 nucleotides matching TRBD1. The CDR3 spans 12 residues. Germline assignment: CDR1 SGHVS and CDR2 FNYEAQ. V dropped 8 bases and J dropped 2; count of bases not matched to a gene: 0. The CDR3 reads CASGTAGNTIYF. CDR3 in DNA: TGTGCCAGCGGGACAGCTGGAAACACCATATATTTT.

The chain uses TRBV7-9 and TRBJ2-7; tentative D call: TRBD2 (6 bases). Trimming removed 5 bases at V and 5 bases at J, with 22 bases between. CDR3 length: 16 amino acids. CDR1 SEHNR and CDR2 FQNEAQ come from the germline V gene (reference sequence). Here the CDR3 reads CASSPRERAPFHEQYF. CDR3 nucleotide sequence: TGTGCCAGCAGCCCCCGGGAGCGGGCCCCTTTCCACGAGCAGTACTTC.

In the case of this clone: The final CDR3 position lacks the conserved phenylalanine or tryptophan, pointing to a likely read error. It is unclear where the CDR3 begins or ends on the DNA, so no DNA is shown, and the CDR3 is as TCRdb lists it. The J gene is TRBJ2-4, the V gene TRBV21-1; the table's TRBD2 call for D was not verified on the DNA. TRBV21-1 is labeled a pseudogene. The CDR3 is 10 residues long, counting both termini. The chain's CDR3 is CASSKKNTSS.

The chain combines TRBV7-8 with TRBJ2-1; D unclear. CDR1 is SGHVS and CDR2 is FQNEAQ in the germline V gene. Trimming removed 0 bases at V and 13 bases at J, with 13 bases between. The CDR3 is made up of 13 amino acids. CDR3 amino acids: CASSLALVTGQFF. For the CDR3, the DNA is TGTGCCAGCAGCTTAGCCTTAGTTACGGGTCAGTTCTTC.

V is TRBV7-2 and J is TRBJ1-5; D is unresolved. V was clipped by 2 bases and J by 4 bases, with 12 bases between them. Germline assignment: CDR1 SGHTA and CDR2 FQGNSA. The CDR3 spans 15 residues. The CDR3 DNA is TGTGCCAGCAGCTTACTATTCAGTTTTAATCAGCCCCAGCATTTT. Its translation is CASSLLFSFNQPQHF.

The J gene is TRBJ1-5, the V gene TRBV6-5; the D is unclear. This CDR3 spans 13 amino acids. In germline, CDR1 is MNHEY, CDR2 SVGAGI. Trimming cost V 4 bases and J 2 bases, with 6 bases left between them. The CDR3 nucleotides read TGTGCCAGCAGTTGGTTTGGCAATCAGCCCCAGCATTTT. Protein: CASSWFGNQPQHF.

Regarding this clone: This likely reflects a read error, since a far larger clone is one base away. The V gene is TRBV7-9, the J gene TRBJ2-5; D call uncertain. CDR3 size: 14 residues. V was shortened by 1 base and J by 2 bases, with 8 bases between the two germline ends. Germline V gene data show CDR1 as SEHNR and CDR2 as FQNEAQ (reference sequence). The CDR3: CASSLGLFQETQYF. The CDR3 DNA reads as TGTGCCAGCAGCTTAGGCCTATTTCAAGAGACCCAGTACTTC.

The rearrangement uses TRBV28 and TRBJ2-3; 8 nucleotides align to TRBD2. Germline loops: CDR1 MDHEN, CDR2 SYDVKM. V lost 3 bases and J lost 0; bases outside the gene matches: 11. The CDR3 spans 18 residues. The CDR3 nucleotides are TGTGCCAGCAGTTTCTCCGGGACTAGTGCTGAAAGCACAGATACGCAGTATTTT. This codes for CASSFSGTSAESTDTQYF. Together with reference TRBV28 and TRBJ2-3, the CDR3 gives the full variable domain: DVKVTQSSRYLVKRTGEKVFLECVQDMDHENMFWYRQDPGLGLRLIYFSYDVKMKEKGDIPEGYSVSREKKERFSLILESASTNQTSMYLCASSFSGTSAESTDTQYFGPGTRLTVL.

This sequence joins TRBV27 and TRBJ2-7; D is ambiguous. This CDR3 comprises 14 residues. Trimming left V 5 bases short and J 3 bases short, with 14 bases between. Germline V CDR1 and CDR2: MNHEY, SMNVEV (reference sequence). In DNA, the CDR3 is TGTGCCAGCAGTCTCCGGACGGCCCTCTACGAGCAGTACTTC. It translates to CASSLRTALYEQYF.

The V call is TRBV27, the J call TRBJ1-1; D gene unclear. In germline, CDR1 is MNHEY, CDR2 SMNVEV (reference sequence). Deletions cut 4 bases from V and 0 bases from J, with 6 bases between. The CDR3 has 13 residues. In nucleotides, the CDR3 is TGTGCCAGCAGTTCGGGTTTGAACACTGAAGCTTTCTTT. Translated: CASSSGLNTEAFF.

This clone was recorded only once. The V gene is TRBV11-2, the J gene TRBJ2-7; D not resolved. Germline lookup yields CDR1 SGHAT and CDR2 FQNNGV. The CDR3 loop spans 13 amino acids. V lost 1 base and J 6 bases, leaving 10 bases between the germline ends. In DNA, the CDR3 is TGTGCCAGCAGCTTAGGGAAGTTTAGCGAGCAGTACTTC. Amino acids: CASSLGKFSEQYF.

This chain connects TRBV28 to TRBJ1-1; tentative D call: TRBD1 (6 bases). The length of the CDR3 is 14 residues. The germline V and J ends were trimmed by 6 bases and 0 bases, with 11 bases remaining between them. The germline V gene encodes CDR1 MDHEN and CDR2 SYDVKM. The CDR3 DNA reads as TGTGCCAGCAGCCCCGACAGGTTGAACACTGAAGCTTTCTTT. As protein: CASSPDRLNTEAFF.

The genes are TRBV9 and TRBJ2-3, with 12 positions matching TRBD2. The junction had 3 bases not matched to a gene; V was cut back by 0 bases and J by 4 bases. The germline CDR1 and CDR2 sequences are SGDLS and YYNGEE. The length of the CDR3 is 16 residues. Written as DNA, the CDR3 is TGTGCCAGCAGCGTAGGACTAGCGGGAGTCCCAGATACGCAGTATTTT. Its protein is CASSVGLAGVPDTQYF.

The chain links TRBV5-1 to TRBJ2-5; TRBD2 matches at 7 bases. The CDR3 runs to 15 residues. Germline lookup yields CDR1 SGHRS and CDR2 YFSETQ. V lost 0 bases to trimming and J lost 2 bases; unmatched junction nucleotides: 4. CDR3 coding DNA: TGCGCCAGCAGCTTGGCGTCTAGCGGACAAGAGACCCAGTACTTC. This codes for CASSLASSGQETQYF.

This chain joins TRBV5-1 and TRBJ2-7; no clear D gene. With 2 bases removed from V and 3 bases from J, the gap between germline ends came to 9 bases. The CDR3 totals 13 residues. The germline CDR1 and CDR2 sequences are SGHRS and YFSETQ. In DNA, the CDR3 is TGCGCCAGCAGCTTAACACATGACTACGAGCAGTACTTC. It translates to CASSLTHDYEQYF.

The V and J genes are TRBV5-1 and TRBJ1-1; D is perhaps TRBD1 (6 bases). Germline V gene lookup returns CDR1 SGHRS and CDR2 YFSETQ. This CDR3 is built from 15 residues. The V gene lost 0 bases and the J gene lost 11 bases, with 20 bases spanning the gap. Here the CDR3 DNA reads TGCGCCAGCAGCTTGGGTGACAGGTTGGGTCATTGGGCTTTCTTT. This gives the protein CASSLGDRLGHWAFF.

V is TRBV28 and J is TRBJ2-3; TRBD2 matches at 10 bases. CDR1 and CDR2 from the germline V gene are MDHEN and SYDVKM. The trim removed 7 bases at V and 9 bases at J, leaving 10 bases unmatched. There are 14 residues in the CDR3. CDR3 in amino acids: CASNMSGRDKTQYF. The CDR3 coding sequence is TGTGCCAGCAACATGAGCGGGAGGGATAAAACGCAGTATTTT.

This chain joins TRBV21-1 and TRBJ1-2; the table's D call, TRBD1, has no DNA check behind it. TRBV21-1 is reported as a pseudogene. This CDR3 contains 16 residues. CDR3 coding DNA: TGTGCCAGCAGCGCAAACGGGCGCAGGGGGTTCTATGGCTACACCTTC. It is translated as CASSANGRRGFYGYTF.

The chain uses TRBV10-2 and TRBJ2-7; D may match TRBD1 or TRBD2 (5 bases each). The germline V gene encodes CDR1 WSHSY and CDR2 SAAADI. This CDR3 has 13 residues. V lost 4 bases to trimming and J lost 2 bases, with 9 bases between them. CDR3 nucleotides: TGCGCCAGCAGTGGGGGGTACACCTACGAGCAGTACTTC. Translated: CASSGGYTYEQYF.

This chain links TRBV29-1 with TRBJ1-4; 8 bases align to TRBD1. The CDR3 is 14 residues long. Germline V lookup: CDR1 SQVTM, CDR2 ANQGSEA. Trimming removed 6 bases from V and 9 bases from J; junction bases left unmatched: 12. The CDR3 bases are TGCAGCGTCATCGACGGGACAGGCTCGAAAAAACTGTTTTTT. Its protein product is CSVIDGTGSKKLFF.

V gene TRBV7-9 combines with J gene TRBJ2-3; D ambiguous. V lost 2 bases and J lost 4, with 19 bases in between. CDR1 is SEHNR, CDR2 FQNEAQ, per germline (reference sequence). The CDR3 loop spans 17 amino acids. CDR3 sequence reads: CASSLTPGPLGPDTQYF. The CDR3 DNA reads TGTGCCAGCAGCTTAACCCCTGGGCCCTTAGGGCCAGATACGCAGTATTTT.

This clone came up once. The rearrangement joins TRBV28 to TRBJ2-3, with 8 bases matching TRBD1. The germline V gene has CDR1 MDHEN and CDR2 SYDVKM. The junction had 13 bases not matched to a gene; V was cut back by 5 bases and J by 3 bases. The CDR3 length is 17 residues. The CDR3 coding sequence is TGTGCCAGCAGTACTGAGACGGACAGGGAAAGGACAGATACGCAGTATTTT. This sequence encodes CASSTETDRERTDTQYF.